The 32 T cell receptor beta chains given below trace back to one sample, sequenced in a study of T cell clonality in common variable immunodeficiency. Study results and limitations: Reportedly, TCR beta sequences from common variable immunodeficiency showed fewer deletions and N-nucleotide insertions.

Here immunoSEQ multiplex PCR was the method, and the copy in TCRdb shows in-frame clones only, minus some. This sample has under 2,000 clones, each found more than once. Which antigens these TCRs recognize remains unknown. The sequenced sample was peripheral blood mononuclear cells. The receptors here all came from a human donor with common variable immunodeficiency.

Comments on this clone: The read terminates 3 residues ahead of where the CDR3 ends, so the germline J gene completes it. The V gene is TRBV20-1, the J gene TRBJ2-7; D gene unclear. Germline V lookup: CDR1 DFQATT, CDR2 SNEGSKA (reference sequence). The germline V and J ends were trimmed by 3 bases and 2 bases, with 14 bases remaining between them. CDR3 length: 14 amino acids. CDR3 loop: CSASYRGDAYEQYF. Incomplete CDR3 DNA: TGCAGTGCTAGTTACCGCGGAGACGCCTACGAG.

This clone was picked up a small number of times. The CDR3 extends 3 residues past the end of the read, so its final part is completed from the germline J gene. The chain couples TRBV7-9 to TRBJ1-2, with no clear D. This CDR3 region has 15 residues. CDR1 and CDR2 from the germline V gene are SEHNR and FQNEAQ (reference sequence). V gave up 1 base and J gave up 0 bases, with 9 bases separating them. The part of the CDR3 DNA that was read is TGTGCCAGCAGCTTAGTTTCAGGAACTAACTATGGC. It encodes CASSLVSGTNYG. The full CDR3 reads CASSLVSGTNYGYTF.

This clone rates as medium-sized. The sequence runs out 3 residues before the end of the CDR3; the remainder is reconstructed from the germline J gene. The chain recombines TRBV20-1 with TRBJ1-3, with TRBD1 matching 7 bases. The CDR3 has 14 residues. The V and J ends lost 7 bases and 2 bases, in that order; junction bases with no gene match: 8. Per germline, CDR1 DFQATT and CDR2 SNEGSKA (reference sequence). CDR3 sequence: CSVPTGNTGNTIYF. The sequenced part of the CDR3 DNA is TGCAGTGTTCCGACAGGGAATACTGGAAACACC.

About this clone: The read finishes 3 residues shy of the CDR3 end, and the germline J gene is used to complete it. V usage is TRBV18 and J usage is TRBJ2-1; 8 bases match TRBD1. Germline values: CDR1 KGHSH, CDR2 LQKENI. This CDR3 spans 21 amino acids. V shed 3 bases and J 0 bases; nucleotides not matched to a gene: 19. CDR3 DNA (partial): TGTGCCAGCTCACCGGGGGGACAGGCGGAGACCAAAATCAGCTCCTACAATGAG. This sequence encodes CASSPGGQAETKISSYNE. The entire CDR3 sequence reads CASSPGGQAETKISSYNEQFF.

This clone has just a few counts. The read terminates 3 residues before the CDR3 end, so the remaining end is supplied by the germline J gene. The chain combines TRBV5-1 with TRBJ2-5, with D perhaps matching TRBD2 (5 bases). This CDR3 is built from 13 residues. The germline V and J ends were trimmed by 3 bases and 7 bases, with 13 bases remaining between them. Germline-derived CDR1 and CDR2 are SGHRS and YFSETQ. The part of the CDR3 DNA that was read is TGCGCCAGCAGCTCCGGGGATCGAGGGACC. Residues: CASSSGDRGT. The whole CDR3 sequence reads CASSSGDRGTQYF.

This clone counts as medium-sized. The CDR3 goes on 3 residues after the read ends, and that part is filled in from the germline J gene. The chain couples TRBV29-1 to TRBJ2-1; D might be TRBD2 (6 bases). Germline loops: CDR1 SQVTM, CDR2 ANQGSEA. There are 17 residues in the CDR3. The V end lost 7 bases, the J end lost 2 bases, and 24 bases lay between the germline ends. CDR3 sequence: CSARDFPYVNTYNEQFF. CDR3 DNA, as far as it was read: TGCAGCGCTAGGGACTTCCCTTACGTTAATACCTACAATGAG.

This clone is categorized as medium-sized. The part of the CDR3 DNA that was read is TGCGCCAGCAGCAGCCACAGGGATCCAGAGACC. Encoded protein: CASSSHRDPET. The entire CDR3 reads CASSSHRDPETQYF. V usage is TRBV5-1 and J usage is TRBJ2-5, with D perhaps matching TRBD1 (6 bases). The CDR3 end falls 3 residues outside the read, so it is completed with the germline J gene. The V and J ends lost 4 bases and 4 bases respectively, with 14 bases between them. Germline CDR1 SGHRS, CDR2 YFSETQ. There are 14 residues in the CDR3.

This clone was seen only a few times. The read ends 3 residues shy of where the CDR3 ends; the end is completed using the germline J gene. The chain carries TRBV7-6 and TRBJ2-5; 7 bases match TRBD1. The CDR3 extends over 16 amino acids. V was pared by 5 bases and J by 2 bases, with 11 bases of the junction left unmatched. Germline V gives CDR1 SGHVS, CDR2 FNYEAQ. The CDR3 loop is CASSPVGTDLQETQYF. The covered CDR3 bases are TGTGCCAGCAGCCCGGTCGGGACAGACCTGCAAGAGACC.

The sample holds a few counts of this clone. The DNA read from the CDR3 is TGCGCCAGCAGCCAGGGTGGCTACGAG. Protein sequence: CASSQGGYE. The whole CDR3 protein reads CASSQGGYEQYF. The chain recombines TRBV5-1 with TRBJ2-7, with D possibly TRBD1 on 5 matching bases. The observed sequence ends 3 residues before the CDR3 terminus, with the missing tail filled in from the germline J gene. CDR1 and CDR2 from the germline V gene are SGHRS and YFSETQ. Trimming shortened V by 4 bases and J by 3 bases, and 8 bases separated the two germline ends. The CDR3 is 12 amino acids.

By sample fraction, this clone is medium-sized. The read halts 3 residues ahead of the CDR3 end, with the missing end drawn from the germline J gene. The chain couples TRBV3-1 (or the pseudogene TRBV3-2) to TRBJ1-5; TRBD1 agrees at 7 bases. This CDR3 is built from 14 residues. Trimming cost V 6 bases and J 6 bases; bases outside gene matches: 8. From germline, CDR1 is LGHDT and CDR2 YNNKEL (reference sequence). The CDR3 DNA, read in part, is TGTGCCAGCAGACGAGACAGGGATCTTCAGCCC. This encodes CASRRDRDLQP. The entire CDR3 protein reads CASRRDRDLQPQHF.

By share, this clone ranks as medium-sized. The missing CDR3 end, 3 residues past where the read stops, is filled in from the germline J gene. V gene TRBV12-3 or TRBV12-4 combines with J gene TRBJ1-2, with D maybe TRBD1 (5 bases). The CDR3 extends over 13 amino acids. The sequenced CDR3 bases are TGTGCCAGCCCCAGCGGGAGGGGTGGAGGC. This codes for CASPSGRGGG. The full CDR3 protein is CASPSGRGGGYTF.

This clone was detected only a few times. The read halts 3 residues ahead of the CDR3 end, with the missing end drawn from the germline J gene. V usage is TRBV2 and J usage is TRBJ1-2, with 9 bases that match TRBD1. CDR3 length: 14 amino acids. The V and J ends lost 5 bases and 2 bases, in that order; junction bases with no gene match: 3. CDR1 and CDR2 from the germline V gene are SNHLY and FYNNEI. The sequenced part of the CDR3 DNA is TGTGCCAGCAGTACGGGACAGGGAAACTATGGC. It is translated as CASSTGQGNYG. The whole CDR3 is CASSTGQGNYGYTF.

In its sample, this clone ranks as medium-sized (0.01 to 0.1%). Read sequence stops 3 residues before the CDR3 end, and the germline J gene provides the missing end. The V and J genes are TRBV28 and TRBJ1-1, with no clear D. Trimming removed 6 bases from V and 0 bases from J, with 8 bases in between. CDR1 MDHEN and CDR2 SYDVKM come from the germline V gene. The CDR3 is made up of 13 amino acids. The sequenced part of the CDR3 DNA is TGTGCCAGCAGCCTTAACTTGAACACTGAA. This translates into CASSLNLNTE. The complete CDR3 reads CASSLNLNTEAFF.

By frequency in the sample, this clone is medium-sized (0.01 to 0.1%). The sequence runs out 3 residues before the end of the CDR3; the remainder is reconstructed from the germline J gene. This chain joins TRBV9 and TRBJ2-2; the D is unclear. Germline loops: CDR1 SGDLS, CDR2 YYNGEE. Trimming removed 1 base from V and 4 bases from J, with 5 bases in between. The CDR3 length is 13 residues. The CDR3 DNA, read in part, is TGTGCCAGCAGCGTATCGGGCACCGGGGAG. It yields the protein CASSVSGTGE. The CDR3 as a whole reads CASSVSGTGELFF.

Only a few counts were recorded for this clone. The read terminates 3 residues before the CDR3 end, so the remaining end is supplied by the germline J gene. This rearrangement joins TRBV19 to TRBJ1-1; 9 positions agree with TRBD1. Germline lookup yields CDR1 LNHDA and CDR2 SQIVND (reference sequence). J lost 6 bases, V lost 4 bases, and 3 bases had no gene match. The CDR3 extends over 13 amino acids. The chain's CDR3 is CASSTGTGSEAFF. The CDR3 DNA, read in part, is TGTGCCAGTAGTACCGGGACAGGGTCTGAA. Complete variable domain (other parts from reference TRBV19 and TRBJ1-1): DGGITQSPKYLFRKEGQNVTLSCEQNLNHDAMYWYRQDPGQGLRLIYYSQIVNDFQKGDIAEGYSVSREKKESFPLTVTSAQKNPTAFYLCASSTGTGSEAFFGQGTRLTVV.

Of note for this clone: The CDR3 extends 3 residues past the end of the read, so its final part is completed from the germline J gene. The J gene is TRBJ2-5, the V gene TRBV7-2; TRBD2 might be the D (6 bases). The V end lost 3 bases, the J end lost 4 bases, and 9 bases lay between the germline ends. There are 13 residues in the CDR3. In germline, CDR1 is SGHTA, CDR2 FQGNSA. The part of the CDR3 DNA that was read is TGTGCCAGCAGCTTCCAGGGAGGAGAGACC. This codes for CASSFQGGET. The CDR3 as a whole reads CASSFQGGETQYF.

To note about this clone: The likely explanation is a read error, given a far larger clone one base away. The read comes to an end 3 residues before the CDR3 does, leaving the germline J gene to fill in the end. The chain combines TRBV19 with TRBJ1-5; D not certain. From germline, CDR1 is LNHDA and CDR2 SQIVND (reference sequence). The CDR3 sequence is 13 residues long. Trimming took off 3 bases at V and 6 bases at J, with 9 bases between the two ends. The CDR3 region is CASSISYTQPQHF. The CDR3 DNA, read in part, is TGTGCCAGTAGTATTTCCTATACTCAGCCC.

This clone has a handful of counts. The read gets to within 3 residues of the CDR3 end, and the germline J gene fills in the rest. V usage is TRBV6-2 or TRBV6-3 and J usage is TRBJ1-1, with a weak D call TRBD1 (5 bases). Germline CDR1 is MNHEY and CDR2 is SVGEGT. The CDR3 is 15 residues long. V gave up 2 bases and J gave up 4 bases, with 14 bases separating them. This chain's CDR3 is CASSYQGPGTTEAFF. The sequenced part of the CDR3 DNA is TGTGCCAGCAGTTACCAGGGCCCGGGAACCACTGAA.

The CDR3 spells CASSKRGDYEQYF. The covered CDR3 bases are TGTGCCAGCTCAAAGAGGGGCGACTACGAG. The chain carries TRBV19 and TRBJ2-7, with D perhaps being TRBD1 or TRBD2 (5 bases each). The missing CDR3 end, 3 residues past where the read stops, is filled in from the germline J gene. The CDR3 covers 13 residues. V lost 9 bases and J lost 3, with 15 bases in between. Germline loops: CDR1 LNHDA, CDR2 SQIVND (reference sequence).

With regard to this clone: Sequencing ends 3 residues short of the CDR3 end; the germline J gene provides the rest. The chain carries TRBV7-7 and TRBJ2-5, with TRBD2 matching 8 bases. The V segment lost 8 bases and the J segment 5 bases; nucleotides outside the gene matches: 10. The CDR3 extends over 14 amino acids. Germline V gene data show CDR1 as SSHAT and CDR2 as FNYEAQ (reference sequence). The sequenced part of the CDR3 DNA is TGTGCCAGCGGGGTCGCGGGGGGCCTGGAGACC. Protein product: CASGVAGGLET. From start to end, the CDR3 is CASGVAGGLETQYF. The full variable domain, rest sourced from reference TRBV7-7 and TRBJ2-5, is GAGVSQSPRYKVTKRGQDVTLRCDPISSHATLYWYQQALGQGPEFLTYFNYEAQPDKSGLPSDRFSAERPEGSISTLTIQRTEQRDSAMYRCASGVAGGLETQYFGPGTRLLVL.

This clone is medium-sized by share. Sequencing ends 3 residues short of the CDR3 end; the germline J gene provides the rest. V usage is TRBV15 and J usage is TRBJ1-2; 8 bases fit TRBD1. With V trimmed by 5 bases and J by 7 bases, 9 bases remained unmatched. Germline V CDR1 and CDR2: LNHNV, YYDKDF (reference sequence). The CDR3 sequence is 14 residues long. CDR3 sequence reads: CATSRGDRLVGYTF. CDR3 DNA, as far as it was read: TGTGCCACCAGCCGGGGGGACAGGCTCGTTGGC. Full variable domain (remainder filled in from reference TRBV15 and TRBJ1-2): DAMVIQNPRYQVTQFGKPVTLSCSQTLNHNVMYWYQQKSSQAPKLLFHYYDKDFNNEADTPDNFQSRRPNTSFCFLDIRSPGLGDTAMYLCATSRGDRLVGYTFGSGTRLTVV.

This clone appeared a few times. The sequenced fragment ends 3 residues before the CDR3 boundary, so the rest is inferred from the germline J gene. The chain carries TRBV30 and TRBJ1-2; TRBD1 matches 7 bases. The ends lost 2 bases at V and 4 bases at J; junction bases unmatched: 7. The length of the CDR3 is 14 residues. CDR1 and CDR2 from the germline V gene are GTSNPN and SVGIG (reference sequence). CDR3 protein: CAWSLTGRAYGYTF. The CDR3 bases that were read are TGTGCCTGGAGTCTGACAGGGAGGGCCTATGGC.

This clone was observed a few times. The read ends 3 residues before the CDR3 terminus; that terminus is restored from the germline J gene. J is TRBJ2-7 and V is TRBV10-2; 7 bases align to TRBD2. The CDR3 consists of 13 residues. Germline V gene data show CDR1 as WSHSY and CDR2 as SAAADI. The junction had 4 bases not matched to a gene; V was cut back by 5 bases and J by 3 bases. CDR3 DNA, as far as it was read: TGCGCCAGCAGTTGGGGCGGGGGCTACGAG. Translating it yields CASSWGGGYE. The whole CDR3 reads CASSWGGGYEQYF.

This clone was detected only a few times. The CDR3 end lies 3 residues beyond the end of the read and is filled in from the germline J gene. The chain carries TRBV2 and TRBJ2-3; 8 nucleotides align to TRBD2. V gave up 6 bases and J gave up 0 bases; unmatched junction bases: 2. The CDR3 loop spans 14 amino acids. CDR1 and CDR2 (germline): SNHLY, FYNNEI. The sequenced part of the CDR3 DNA is TGTGCCAGCAGGACTAGCGCCAGCACAGATACG. As protein: CASRTSASTDT. From start to end, the CDR3 is CASRTSASTDTQYF.

For this clone: The CDR3 end is not reached by the read, which stops 3 residues before it; the germline J gene fills it in. The genes are TRBV11-3 and TRBJ2-1, with a tentative D call TRBD2 (6 bases). The length of the CDR3 is 14 residues. V was cut by 5 bases and J by 8 bases, with 16 bases left in between. Germline CDR1 is SGHNT and CDR2 is YENEEA. CDR3 protein: CASSLGASVDEQFF. The covered CDR3 bases are TGTGCCAGCAGCCTTGGGGCTAGCGTGGATGAG.

By sample share, this clone is medium-sized (0.01 to 0.1%). The read terminates 3 residues before the CDR3 end, so the remaining end is supplied by the germline J gene. V gene TRBV30 combines with J gene TRBJ1-5, with 8 bases that match TRBD1. From germline, CDR1 is GTSNPN and CDR2 SVGIG (reference sequence). The V gene end was trimmed by 4 bases and the J gene end by 2 bases; junction bases not matched to a gene: 19. This CDR3 has 19 amino acids. The CDR3 sequence: CAWKLCRDRRINGNQPQHF. Incomplete CDR3 DNA: TGTGCCTGGAAGTTGTGTAGGGACAGGCGAATTAATGGCAATCAGCCC.

CDR3 DNA, as far as it was read: TGTGCCAAGAGAATTCAGCACAGGGCTTCGGGAAACACC. Translating it yields CAKRIQHRASGNT. The CDR3, in full, reads CAKRIQHRASGNTIYF. V is TRBV2 and J is TRBJ1-3, with D possibly TRBD1 on 6 matching bases. The read falls 3 residues short of the CDR3 end, and the missing part is taken from the germline J gene. Germline loops: CDR1 SNHLY, CDR2 FYNNEI. Deletions cut 10 bases from V and 4 bases from J, with 23 bases between. The CDR3 contains 16 residues.

Concerning this clone: The CDR3 is cut off 3 residues early in the read; its end comes from the germline J gene. This chain joins TRBV19 and TRBJ2-5; 10 bases are shared with TRBD2. Germline-derived CDR1 and CDR2 are LNHDA and SQIVND (reference sequence). CDR3 length: 15 amino acids. J was trimmed by 4 bases and V by 5 bases; bases with no gene match: 7. The CDR3 loop is CASSDSGGRRETQYF. The sequenced CDR3 bases are TGTGCCAGTAGTGATAGCGGGGGGCGGAGAGAGACC.

Details on this clone: The read terminates 3 residues ahead of where the CDR3 ends, so the germline J gene completes it. The chain links TRBV19 to TRBJ1-1, with 8 bases identical to TRBD1. The trim removed 6 bases at V and 2 bases at J, leaving 5 bases unmatched. From germline, CDR1 is LNHDA and CDR2 SQIVND (reference sequence). CDR3 length: 14 residues. The sequenced CDR3 bases are TGTGCCAGTAGAAACAGGGGGGCAAACACTGAA. It yields the protein CASRNRGANTE. The whole CDR3 is CASRNRGANTEAFF.

This clone was detected only a few times. The CDR3 end falls 3 residues outside the read, so it is completed with the germline J gene. V is TRBV7-3 and J is TRBJ2-5; D is ambiguous. Germline V gene data show CDR1 as SGHTA and CDR2 as FQGTGA. V shed 5 bases and J shed 5 bases, with 18 bases lying between them. The CDR3 consists of 15 residues. The sequenced CDR3 bases are TGTGCCAGCAGCACCAATGGGCTGGGCCGGGAGACC. It is translated as CASSTNGLGRET. The full CDR3 is CASSTNGLGRETQYF.

This clone is termed medium-sized. The CDR3 end falls 3 residues outside the read, so it is completed with the germline J gene. This chain uses TRBV19 with TRBJ2-1; 9 bases fit TRBD2. CDR3 length: 15 residues. Looked up from germline, CDR1 is LNHDA and CDR2 is SQIVND (reference sequence). J was trimmed by 9 bases and V by 3 bases; bases with no gene match: 9. CDR3 in amino acids: CASSILGGGAGEQFF. Incomplete CDR3 DNA: TGTGCCAGTAGTATCCTTGGCGGGGGGGCGGGTGAG.

This clone is judged medium-sized. The sequenced fragment ends 3 residues before the CDR3 boundary, so the rest is inferred from the germline J gene. The chain couples TRBV19 to TRBJ1-3, with D perhaps TRBD1 (6 bases). The CDR3 sequence is 19 residues long. The ends were cut back, 3 bases at V and 2 bases at J, with 23 bases in the middle. The germline gives CDR1 LNHDA, CDR2 SQIVND (reference sequence). The CDR3: CASSIFFGSQGTTGNTIYF. The CDR3 bases that were read are TGTGCCAGTAGTATCTTCTTCGGTTCTCAGGGGACGACTGGAAACACC.